The rows below give T cell receptor beta chains drawn from one sample of a study of cytomegalovirus exposure and HLA in healthy donors. Profiled with immunoSEQ multiplex PCR; TCRdb holds only in-frame clones, not every one. The sample lists fewer than 130,000 clones; 65% to 75% were seen once. The sample comprised PBMCs. Receptors originate from a middle-aged man in good health and CMV-seropositive. The CDR3 runs from the conserved cysteine through the conserved F or W. D genes are given only for firm matches. A clone size is listed for some rows: how often the clone was seen (once, few, many), or a class if it is expanded.

clone_size j_call cdr3_length d_call v_call cdr3_aa cdr3_nt
NA TRBJ2-1 16 NA TRBV4-3 CASSLLVRELYNEQFF TGCGCCAGCAGCCTTTTAGTCCGAGAATTATACAATGAGCAGTTCTTC
NA TRBJ2-7 15 TRBD1 TRBV7-2 CASSPLLGTGNEQYF TGTGCCAGCAGCCCCCTGTTGGGGACAGGAAACGAGCAGTACTTC
NA TRBJ2-2 15 NA TRBV27 CASSLSAGATGELFF TGTGCCAGCAGTTTATCGGCAGGTGCGACCGGGGAGCTGTTTTTT
once TRBJ2-3 17 TRBD2 TRBV4-2 CASSQGGTSGSTDTQYF TGTGCCAGCAGCCAAGGAGGGACTAGCGGAAGCACAGATACGCAGTATTTT
NA TRBJ2-5 14 NA TRBV7-2 CASSFPGFQETQYF TGTGCCAGCAGCTTCCCGGGGTTCCAAGAGACCCAGTACTTC
once TRBJ1-2 16 TRBD1 TRBV5-5 CASSQSGTGTNYGYTF TGTGCCAGCAGCCAATCCGGGACAGGGACTAACTATGGCTACACCTTC
NA TRBJ1-1 13 NA TRBV10-1 CASSPSGNTEAFF TGCGCCAGCAGCCCCAGTGGGAACACTGAAGCTTTCTTT
NA TRBJ1-5 12 NA TRBV28 CASRLGHQPQHF TGTGCCAGCAGATTGGGCCATCAGCCCCAGCATTTT
NA TRBJ2-7 15 TRBD2 TRBV15 CATSSPASGIYEQYF TGTGCCACCAGCAGTCCGGCTAGCGGGATCTACGAGCAGTACTTC
NA TRBJ1-3 15 NA TRBV5-8 CASSFPGYSGNTIYF TGTGCCAGCAGCTTCCCAGGGTATTCTGGAAACACCATATATTTT
few TRBJ2-5 15 TRBD2 TRBV5-4 CASSLVAGVGETQYF TGTGCCAGCAGCTTGGTTGCGGGAGTCGGAGAGACCCAGTACTTC
NA TRBJ2-1 14 TRBD2 TRBV19 CASRDYYSYNEQFF TGTGCCAGTCGGGACTACTACTCCTACAATGAGCAGTTCTTC
NA TRBJ1-2 15 TRBD1 TRBV7-3 CASSGLDRLGHGYTF TGTGCCAGCAGCGGACTGGACAGGCTGGGACATGGCTACACCTTC
NA TRBJ2-7 16 TRBD2 TRBV6-1 CASSDARTSGRNEQYF TGTGCCAGCAGTGACGCCCGGACTAGCGGGAGGAACGAGCAGTACTTC
few TRBJ2-7 15 TRBD2 TRBV5-4 CASSPAGGSSYEQYF TGTGCCAGCAGCCCGGCGGGCGGGAGCTCCTACGAGCAGTACTTC
NA TRBJ2-1 12 NA TRBV6-4 CASSDSVNEQFF TGTGCCAGCAGTGACTCCGTCAATGAGCAGTTCTTC
NA TRBJ1-2 13 NA TRBV30 CAWAMGSDYGYTF TGTGCCTGGGCGATGGGCTCCGACTATGGCTACACCTTC
NA TRBJ1-3 16 NA TRBV10-3 CAISESILGQTNTIYF TGTGCCATCAGTGAATCGATACTCGGACAGACAAACACCATATATTTT
NA TRBJ2-2 17 TRBD2 TRBV27 CASTLWVGGPGTGELFF TGTGCCAGCACTCTATGGGTGGGAGGGCCCGGCACCGGGGAGCTGTTTTTT
few TRBJ1-5 16 NA TRBV30 CAWSVMGLYSNQPQHF TGTGCCTGGAGTGTAATGGGACTCTATAGCAATCAGCCCCAGCATTTT
NA TRBJ2-1 12 NA TRBV7-9 CASSQTDNEQFF TGTGCCAGCAGTCAAACAGACAATGAGCAGTTCTTC
few TRBJ1-1 15 NA TRBV7-6 CASSLGAEMNTEAFF TGTGCCAGCAGCTTAGGGGCTGAGATGAACACTGAAGCTTTCTTT
NA TRBJ2-1 15 NA TRBV19 CASSSDSSSYNEQFF TGTGCCAGTAGTTCAGACAGTAGCTCCTACAATGAGCAGTTCTTC
many TRBJ1-5 12 NA TRBV12-2 CATTDRGSPQHF TGTGCAACCACGGACAGGGGATCGCCCCAGCATTTT
NA TRBJ1-2 13 TRBD1 TRBV30 CAWSSGTGNGYTF TGTGCCTGGAGTTCCGGGACAGGGAACGGCTACACCTTC
NA TRBJ2-6 13 NA TRBV2 CASSEDDSWVLTF TGTGCCAGCAGTGAAGACGACTCGTGGGTCCTGACTTTC
NA TRBJ2-7 15 NA TRBV30 CAWRDSGQMTYEQYF TGTGCCTGGAGGGACTCCGGGCAGATGACCTACGAGCAGTACTTC
NA TRBJ1-1 14 NA TRBV5-1 CASSLGGRNLEAFF TGCGCCAGCAGCTTGGGAGGCAGAAACCTTGAAGCTTTCTTT
few TRBJ2-7 13 NA TRBV5-4 CASRPQTADEQYF TGTGCCAGCAGACCCCAGACAGCCGACGAGCAGTACTTC
NA TRBJ2-2 13 NA TRBV6-5 CASSTHLTGELFF TGTGCCAGCAGCACTCACCTCACCGGGGAGCTGTTTTTT
few TRBJ2-7 16 TRBD2 TRBV27 CASSLKGAGVSYEQYF TGTGCCAGCAGTTTAAAAGGGGCGGGAGTTAGCTACGAGCAGTACTTC
once TRBJ1-1 15 NA TRBV19 CASSQPGAWDTEAFF TGTGCCAGTAGTCAACCAGGGGCTTGGGACACTGAAGCTTTCTTT
NA TRBJ2-7 15 TRBD1 TRBV7-2 CASSFSSGGSYEQYF TGTGCCAGCAGCTTTTCGTCAGGGGGCAGCTACGAGCAGTACTTC
NA TRBJ2-7 14 TRBD1 TRBV7-6 CASSLSGTGNEQYF TGTGCCAGCAGCCTATCCGGGACAGGAAACGAGCAGTACTTC
NA TRBJ1-1 14 TRBD1 TRBV10-2 CASCWDRGGTEAFF TGCGCCAGCTGTTGGGACAGGGGTGGAACTGAAGCTTTCTTT
once TRBJ2-3 15 NA TRBV6-5 CASSYQGRVTDTQYF TGTGCCAGCAGTTACCAGGGGAGGGTGACAGATACGCAGTATTTT
NA TRBJ2-7 13 TRBD2 TRBV29-1 CSVVGGSSYEQYF TGCAGCGTTGTGGGCGGGAGCTCCTACGAGCAGTACTTC
NA TRBJ1-5 16 TRBD1 TRBV10-3 CAISESGTGGNQPQHF TGTGCCATCAGTGAGTCGGGGACAGGGGGCAATCAGCCCCAGCATTTT
NA TRBJ1-1 15 TRBD1 TRBV7-9 CASSSTGGAVTEAFF TGTGCCAGCAGCTCAACAGGGGGCGCGGTGACTGAAGCTTTCTTT
few TRBJ1-2 15 NA TRBV7-3 CASSPRGGEEDGYTF TGTGCCAGCAGCCCCCGTGGAGGGGAGGAGGATGGCTACACCTTC
NA TRBJ2-1 13 TRBD2 TRBV5-1 CASMGLDHNEQFF TGCGCCAGTATGGGACTAGATCACAATGAGCAGTTCTTC